Listed here are 7 T cell receptor beta chains from one sample, sequenced in a study of T-cell memory formation after mild COVID-19. TCRdb recomputed calls from the 5' RACE reads with MiXCR, one row per CDR3 protein. The sample records approximately 150,000 distinct CDR3 sequences, roughly 6.3% being singletons. Sequenced material: PBMCs or a T cell subset sorted from them (not recorded which). All receptors derive from an adult woman who had mild COVID-19 (a few samples of this study predate the infection). Cell type and time point are not known.

This clonotype was seen repeatedly, ten times or more. The CDR3 is CASSYVSGEFTDTQYF. DNA of the CDR3: TGTGCCAGCAGTTATGTTAGCGGGGAGTTCACAGATACGCAGTATTTT. The genes are TRBV6-2 or TRBV6-3 and TRBJ2-3, with 8 bases identical to TRBD2. Trimming took 3 bases from V and 2 from J; bases not matched to a gene: 7. This CDR3 is 16 amino acids long. CDR1 is MNHEY and CDR2 is SVGEGT in the germline V gene.

This clonotype appeared a few times. The chain has TRBV18 and TRBJ1-1; D gene uncertain. The CDR3 sequence is 13 residues long. Germline V CDR1 and CDR2: KGHSH, LQKENI. V was pared by 4 bases and J by 6 bases, with 12 bases between. CDR3 sequence reads: CASSRVREAEAFF. CDR3 sequence (DNA): TGTGCCAGCTCACGCGTACGTGAGGCTGAAGCTTTCTTT.

The rearrangement links TRBV5-1 to TRBJ2-1, with 7 bases identical to TRBD2. CDR3 size: 16 residues. Germline CDR1 and CDR2: SGHRS and YFSETQ. The junction had 5 bases not matched to a gene; V was cut back by 2 bases and J by 0 bases. CDR3 sequence reads: CASSFSRGNSYNEQFF. The CDR3 coding sequence is TGCGCCAGCAGCTTCTCGCGGGGGAACTCCTACAATGAGCAGTTCTTC.

The chain uses TRBV24-1 and TRBJ2-1, with D perhaps matching TRBD1 (6 bases). The germline gives CDR1 KGHDR, CDR2 SFDVKD. Trimming pared 4 bases from V and 8 bases from J, leaving 17 bases between. The CDR3 is 15 amino acids. The CDR3 region has the DNA TGTGCCACCAGTGACGACCGGACAGACCACGATGAGCAGTTCTTC. It codes for CATSDDRTDHDEQFF.

This clonotype occurred a few times. This chain connects TRBV7-2 to TRBJ2-5, with D perhaps TRBD1 or TRBD2 (5 bases each). Trimming pared 3 bases from V and 1 base from J, leaving 9 bases between. Germline V CDR1 and CDR2: SGHTA, FQGNSA. The CDR3 has 14 residues. CDR3 residues: CASSLGRSQETQYF. Here the CDR3 DNA reads TGTGCCAGCAGCTTGGGACGGTCCCAAGAGACCCAGTACTTC.

This clonotype was recorded many times. The chain carries TRBV3-2 and TRBJ2-1. TRBV3-2 is an annotated pseudogene. The CDR3 contains 11 residues. CDR3 in amino acids: CASSQRNEQFF. In DNA form, the CDR3 reads TGTGCCAGCAGCCAAAGGAATGAGCAGTTCTTC.

In this sample, this clonotype turned up many times. Written as DNA, the CDR3 is TGTGCCAGCAGCGACCTAGGGGGGCCTTCTGGGGCCAACGTCCTGACTTTC. Translated: CASSDLGGPSGANVLTF. The chain has TRBV3-1 and TRBJ2-6, with D perhaps being TRBD1 or TRBD2 (6 bases each). Trimming removed 5 bases at V and 1 base at J, with 15 bases between. This CDR3 is 17 amino acids long. The germline gives CDR1 LGHDT, CDR2 YNNKEL (reference sequence).